This TCR beta chain is from a study of T cell responses to AZD1222 COVID-19 vaccine. Study-level points and caveats: Spike as a whole was targeted by vaccine-associated CD4 TCRs, dominant at 160-218 and 743-854. Donor demographics were predominantly white British with a female majority; clonal diversity may be underestimated.

CDR3 length: 14 residues. Per germline, CDR1 MNHEY and CDR2 SVGEGT. V dropped 0 bases and J dropped 4 bases, with 9 bases sitting between them. Comments on this clone: Its antigen is unknown.

Second-dose intervals near 4 or 12 weeks were combined. Repertoires were generated with immunoSEQ multiplex PCR, while TCRdb's copy carries only in-frame clones and drops some. The sample holds over 110,000 clones, about 90% seen once. This clonotype originated in an adult who received the AZD1222 COVID-19 vaccine. The chain has TRBV6-2 or TRBV6-3 and TRBJ1-2, with D perhaps matching TRBD1 (5 bases). This specimen was peripheral blood, taken 28 days after the second AZD1222 dose. CDR3 sequence: CASSYSSGGYGYTF. DNA for the CDR3: TGTGCCAGCAGTTACTCAAGCGGGGGCTATGGCTACACCTTC.